This T cell receptor (beta chain) comes out of a study of blood T cell repertoires in COVID-19. Overall study context: Both acute and convalescent COVID-19 samples were obtained from the United States, Italy and Spain. Sources were T cells, B-cell-depleted T cells, or PBMCs; the material itself was cDNA or gDNA.

V lost 0 bases and J 9 bases, leaving 9 bases between the germline ends. CDR1 and CDR2 from the germline V gene are SGHNT and YYREEE (reference sequence). This CDR3 is built from 12 residues. Per the authors' pipeline: Estimated nucleated cell counts came from reference gene primer amplification. The repertoire was sequenced with immunoSEQ multiplex PCR; TCRdb's copy has only in-frame clones and lacks some. That table furnishes V, J and clone size, whereas the DNA furnished D and trimming. This table has 250,000 to 300,000 clones, over 75% appearing once. This sequence joins TRBV5-4 and TRBJ1-2, with D perhaps matching TRBD1 (5 bases). Material for sequencing was peripheral blood. The receptor comes from a man in his fifties with active or convalescent COVID-19. CDR3 sequence: CASSLEGVRYTF. In nucleotides, the CDR3 is TGTGCCAGCAGCTTGGAAGGGGTTCGCTACACCTTC.